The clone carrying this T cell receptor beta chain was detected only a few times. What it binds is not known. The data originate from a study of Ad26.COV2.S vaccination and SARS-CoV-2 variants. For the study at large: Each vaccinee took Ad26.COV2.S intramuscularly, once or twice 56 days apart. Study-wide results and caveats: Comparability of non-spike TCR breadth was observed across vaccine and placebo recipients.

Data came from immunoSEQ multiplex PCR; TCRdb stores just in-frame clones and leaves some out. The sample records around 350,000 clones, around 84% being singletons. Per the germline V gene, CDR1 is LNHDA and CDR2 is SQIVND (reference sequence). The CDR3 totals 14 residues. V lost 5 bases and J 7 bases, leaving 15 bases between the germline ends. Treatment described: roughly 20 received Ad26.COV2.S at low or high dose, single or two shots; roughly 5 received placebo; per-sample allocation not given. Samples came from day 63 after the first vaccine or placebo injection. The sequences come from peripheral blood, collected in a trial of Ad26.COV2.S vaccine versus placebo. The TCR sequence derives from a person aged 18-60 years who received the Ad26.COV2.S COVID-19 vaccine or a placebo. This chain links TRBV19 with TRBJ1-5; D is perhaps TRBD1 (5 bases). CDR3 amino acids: CASSFNAGDQPQHF. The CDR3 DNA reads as TGTGCCAGTAGTTTTAATGCCGGGGACCAGCCCCAGCATTTT.